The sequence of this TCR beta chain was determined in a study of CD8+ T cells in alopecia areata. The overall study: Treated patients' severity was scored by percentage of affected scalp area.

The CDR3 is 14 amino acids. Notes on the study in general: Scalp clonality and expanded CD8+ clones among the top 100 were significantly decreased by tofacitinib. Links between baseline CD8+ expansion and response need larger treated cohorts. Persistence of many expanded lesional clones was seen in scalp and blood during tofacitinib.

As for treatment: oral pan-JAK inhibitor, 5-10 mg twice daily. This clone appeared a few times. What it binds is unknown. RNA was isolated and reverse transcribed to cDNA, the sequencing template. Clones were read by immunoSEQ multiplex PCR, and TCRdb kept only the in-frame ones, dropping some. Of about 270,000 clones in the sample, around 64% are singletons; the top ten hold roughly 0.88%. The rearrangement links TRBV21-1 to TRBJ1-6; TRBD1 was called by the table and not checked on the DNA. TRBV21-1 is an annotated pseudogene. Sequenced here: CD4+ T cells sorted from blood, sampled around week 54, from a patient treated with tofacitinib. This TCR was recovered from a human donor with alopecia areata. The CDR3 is CASTPDRENSPLHF. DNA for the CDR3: TGTGCCAGCACCCCGGACAGGGAAAATTCACCCCTCCACTTT.